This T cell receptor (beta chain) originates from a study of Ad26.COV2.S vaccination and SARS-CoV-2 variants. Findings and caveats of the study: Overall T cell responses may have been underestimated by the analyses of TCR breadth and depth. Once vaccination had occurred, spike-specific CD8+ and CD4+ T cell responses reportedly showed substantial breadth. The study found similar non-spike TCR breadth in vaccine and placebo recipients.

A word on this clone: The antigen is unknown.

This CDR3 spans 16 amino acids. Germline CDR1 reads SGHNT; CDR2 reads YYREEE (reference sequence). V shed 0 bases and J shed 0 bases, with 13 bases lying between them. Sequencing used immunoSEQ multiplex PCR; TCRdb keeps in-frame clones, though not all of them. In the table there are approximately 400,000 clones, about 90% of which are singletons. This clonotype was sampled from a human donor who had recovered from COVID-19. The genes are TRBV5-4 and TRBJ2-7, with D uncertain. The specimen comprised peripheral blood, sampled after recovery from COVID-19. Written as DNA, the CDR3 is TGTGCCAGCAGCTTGGGGCTTAGCCCAAGCTCCTACGAGCAGTACTTC. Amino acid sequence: CASSLGLSPSSYEQYF.